The entry that follows covers one T cell receptor beta chain sequence. Its recognized antigen is unknown. Base qualities are not recorded, but no much larger clone differs from it by a single base. TCRdb lists the instrument as Illumina HiSeq 2500. Quantitative 5'-RACE with molecular barcodes was the method used to prepare the TCR beta libraries. Under the source paper's analysis protocol: A new computational method based on a probabilistic model of VDJ rearrangement was used to identify disease-linked TCR variants. TCRdb reran the public reads through fastp at Q25 and MiXCR, keeping productive beta chains. Each entry merges the rows of one CDR3 protein and shows their most common DNA and genes. These V and J calls are TCRdb output, not the study's own analysis. For this sample there are 700,000 to 1,000,000 distinct CDR3 sequences; approximately 10% appear just once. The ten largest clones represent less than 0.65% of the sample.

Taken from the germline V gene, the CDR1 and CDR2 loops are LGHNA and YSLEER. Including the terminal cysteine and phenylalanine, the CDR3 comprises 15 residues. Of all the DNA, just the CDR3 is kept, 45 bases in frame from base 1. V is pruned by 0 bases and J by 5 bases, leaving 0 bases of the junction without a gene match. This sample is part of a study of CD8 T cells in ankylosing spondylitis (dated by TCRdb to the late 2010s). For context, the study as a whole: The study set out to find disease-linked TCR variants by profiling T cell receptor beta repertoires in ankylosing spondylitis patients and healthy donors. The whole study cohort included about a hundred healthy donors and 25 or so ankylosing spondylitis patients. Samples of peripheral blood were taken, and for ankylosing spondylitis patients, synovial fluid was collected as well.

The investigation overall reported the following: According to the report, matched synovial fluid samples from ankylosing spondylitis patients were significantly enriched for the disease-linked clones. Some TCR beta motif variants had previously been reported in synovial fluid and blood of reactive arthritis patients, which suggested common disease-initiation mechanisms. A TCR beta motif made up of several highly homologous amino acid variants appeared to be characteristic of blood from ankylosing spondylitis patients. The disease-linked clones showed a CD8+ phenotype and occurred at relatively low frequencies in peripheral blood.

This TCR derives from a male donor with ankylosing spondylitis. What was sequenced was blood, either unsorted or a sorted T cell fraction (not recorded which). The chain uses TRBV4-3 and TRBJ2-3; TRBD2 fits 12 bases in the junction. The CDR3 region: CASSQELAGGDTQYF. The DNA sequence follows: TGCGCCAGCAGCCAAGAACTAGCGGGGGGAGATACGCAGTATTTT.